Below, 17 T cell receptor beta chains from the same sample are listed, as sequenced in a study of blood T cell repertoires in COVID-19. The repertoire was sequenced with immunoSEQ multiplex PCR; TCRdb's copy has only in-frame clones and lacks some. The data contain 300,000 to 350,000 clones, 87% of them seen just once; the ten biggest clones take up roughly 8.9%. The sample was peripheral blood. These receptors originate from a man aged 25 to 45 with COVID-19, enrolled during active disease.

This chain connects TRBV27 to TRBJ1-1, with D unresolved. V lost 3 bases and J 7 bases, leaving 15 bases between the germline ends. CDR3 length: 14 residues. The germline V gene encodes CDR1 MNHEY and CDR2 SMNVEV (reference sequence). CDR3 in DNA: TGTGCCAGCAGTTTCTTCTTAACCAGAGGTGAAGCTTTCTTT. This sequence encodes CASSFFLTRGEAFF.

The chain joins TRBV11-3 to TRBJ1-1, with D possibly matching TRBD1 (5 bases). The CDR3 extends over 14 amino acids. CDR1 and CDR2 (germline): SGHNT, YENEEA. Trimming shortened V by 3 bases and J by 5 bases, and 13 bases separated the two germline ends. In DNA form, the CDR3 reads TGTGCCAGCAGCTTCGGTCTCGGGGGGACTGAAGCTTTCTTT. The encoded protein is CASSFGLGGTEAFF.

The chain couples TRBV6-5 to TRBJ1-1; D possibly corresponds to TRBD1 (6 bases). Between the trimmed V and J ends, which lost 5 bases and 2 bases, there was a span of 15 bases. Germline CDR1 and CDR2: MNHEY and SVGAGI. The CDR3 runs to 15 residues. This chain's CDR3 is CASSNQGQINTEAFF. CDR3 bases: TGTGCCAGCAGTAACCAGGGACAAATTAACACTGAAGCTTTCTTT.

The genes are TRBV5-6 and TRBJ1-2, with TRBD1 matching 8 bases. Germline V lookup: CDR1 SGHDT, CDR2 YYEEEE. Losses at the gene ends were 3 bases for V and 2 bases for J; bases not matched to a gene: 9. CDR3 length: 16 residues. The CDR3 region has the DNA TGTGCCAGCAGCTCCTCCTCGGCAGGGGGCAACTATGGCTACACCTTC. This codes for CASSSSSAGGNYGYTF.

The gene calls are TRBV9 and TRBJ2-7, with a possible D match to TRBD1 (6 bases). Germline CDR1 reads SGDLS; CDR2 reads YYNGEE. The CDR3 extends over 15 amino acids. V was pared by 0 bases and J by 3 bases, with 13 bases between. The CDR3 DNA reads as TGTGCCAGCAGCGTAGAGGCAGGGGCGTACTACGAGCAGTACTTC. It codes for CASSVEAGAYYEQYF.

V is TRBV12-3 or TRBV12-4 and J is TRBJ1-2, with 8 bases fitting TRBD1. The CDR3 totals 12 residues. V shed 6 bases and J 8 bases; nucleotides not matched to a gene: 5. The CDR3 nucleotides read TGTGCCAGCAGAACAGGGGGGGGAGGCTACACCTTC. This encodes CASRTGGGGYTF.

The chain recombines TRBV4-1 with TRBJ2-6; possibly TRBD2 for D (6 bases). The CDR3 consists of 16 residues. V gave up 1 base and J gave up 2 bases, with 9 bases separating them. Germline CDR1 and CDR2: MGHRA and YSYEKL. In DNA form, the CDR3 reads TGCGCCAGCAGCCAAGGGGGGGTAGCTGGGGCCAACGTCCTGACTTTC. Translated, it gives CASSQGGVAGANVLTF.

The chain's CDR3 is CASSSNSGRTLHNEQFF. CDR3 nucleotides: TGTGCCAGCAGCTCAAATAGCGGGAGGACGCTCCACAATGAGCAGTTCTTC. The genes are TRBV4-2 and TRBJ2-1; 10 nucleotides align to TRBD2. CDR1 and CDR2 (germline): LGHNA, YNFKEQ. The CDR3 consists of 17 residues. J gave up 5 bases and V 5 bases, and 12 bases lay outside the gene matches.

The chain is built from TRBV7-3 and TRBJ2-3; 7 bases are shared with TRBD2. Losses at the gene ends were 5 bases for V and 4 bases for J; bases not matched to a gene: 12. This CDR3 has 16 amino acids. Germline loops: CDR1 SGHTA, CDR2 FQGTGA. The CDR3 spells CASSPGRGRGSDTQYF. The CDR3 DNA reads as TGTGCCAGCAGCCCAGGGCGCGGGAGAGGGTCAGATACGCAGTATTTT.

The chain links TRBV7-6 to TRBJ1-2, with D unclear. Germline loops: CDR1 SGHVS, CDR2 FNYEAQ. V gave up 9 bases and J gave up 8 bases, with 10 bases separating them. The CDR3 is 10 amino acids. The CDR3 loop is CARVTRGYTF. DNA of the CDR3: TGTGCCAGGGTGACGAGGGGCTACACCTTC.

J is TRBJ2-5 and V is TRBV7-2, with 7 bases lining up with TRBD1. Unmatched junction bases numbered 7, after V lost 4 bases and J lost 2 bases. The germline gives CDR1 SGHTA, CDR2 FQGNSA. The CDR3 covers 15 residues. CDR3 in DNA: TGTGCCAGCAGCTCCATGACAGGGCGTCAAGAGACCCAGTACTTC. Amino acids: CASSSMTGRQETQYF.

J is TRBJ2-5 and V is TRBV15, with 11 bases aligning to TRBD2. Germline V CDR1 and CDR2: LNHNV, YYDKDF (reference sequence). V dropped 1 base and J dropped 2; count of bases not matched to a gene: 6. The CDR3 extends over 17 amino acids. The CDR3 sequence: CATSRGLAGFNQETQYF. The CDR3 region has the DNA TGTGCCACCAGCAGAGGACTAGCGGGATTCAATCAAGAGACCCAGTACTTC.

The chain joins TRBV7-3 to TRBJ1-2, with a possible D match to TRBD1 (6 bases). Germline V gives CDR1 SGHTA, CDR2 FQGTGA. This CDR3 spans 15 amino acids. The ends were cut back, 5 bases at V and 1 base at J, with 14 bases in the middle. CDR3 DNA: TGTGCCAGCAGCCGAGCAGGGGCAGTTAACTATGGCTACACCTTC. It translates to CASSRAGAVNYGYTF.

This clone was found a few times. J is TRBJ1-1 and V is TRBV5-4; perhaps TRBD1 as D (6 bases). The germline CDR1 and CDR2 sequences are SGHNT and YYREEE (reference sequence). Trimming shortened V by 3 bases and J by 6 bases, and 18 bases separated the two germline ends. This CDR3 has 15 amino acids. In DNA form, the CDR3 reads TGTGCCAGCAGCTCCCTGGGAGGGGGGAGTGCTGAAGCTTTCTTT. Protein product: CASSSLGGGSAEAFF.

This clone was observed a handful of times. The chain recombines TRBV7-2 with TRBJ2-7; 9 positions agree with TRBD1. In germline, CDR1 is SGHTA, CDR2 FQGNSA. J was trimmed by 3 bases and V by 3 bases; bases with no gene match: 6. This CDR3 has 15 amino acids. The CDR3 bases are TGTGCCAGCAGCTTCGGACAGGGGAGATACTACGAGCAGTACTTC. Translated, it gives CASSFGQGRYYEQYF. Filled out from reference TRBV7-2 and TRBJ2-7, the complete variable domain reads GAGVSQSPSNKVTEKGKDVELRCDPISGHTALYWYRQSLGQGLEFLIYFQGNSAPDKSGLPSDRFSAERTGGSVSTLTIQRTQQEDSAVYLCASSFGQGRYYEQYFGPGTRLTVT.

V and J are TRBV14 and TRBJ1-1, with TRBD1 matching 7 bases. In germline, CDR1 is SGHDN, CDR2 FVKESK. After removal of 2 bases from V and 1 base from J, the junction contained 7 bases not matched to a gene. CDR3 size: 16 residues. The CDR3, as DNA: TGTGCCAGCAGCCAAATGACAGGGAAAGGGAACACTGAAGCTTTCTTT. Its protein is CASSQMTGKGNTEAFF.

The CDR3 DNA reads TGTGCCAGCAACCTTGGACAGGGCTCTGGAAACACCATATATTTT. It specifies CASNLGQGSGNTIYF. This chain connects TRBV28 to TRBJ1-3; 8 nucleotides agree with TRBD1. The CDR3 spans 15 residues. The junction had 5 bases not matched to a gene; V was cut back by 7 bases and J by 0 bases. Germline loops: CDR1 MDHEN, CDR2 SYDVKM.